This passage covers 21 T cell receptor beta chains from one sample sequenced in a study of chemoradiotherapy in HPV16-positive cancers. The method was immunoSEQ multiplex PCR; TCRdb's version includes in-frame clones alone and lacks a portion of them. This table has roughly 1,600 clones, 80% appearing once. The starting material was tumor tissue, obtained from a patient who underwent chemoradiotherapy. The source of these receptors is a human donor with HPV-associated anogenital cancer.

The chain recombines TRBV4-3 with TRBJ1-6; D gene uncertain. V was trimmed by 0 bases and J by 4 bases, leaving 7 bases between them. Germline CDR1 LGHNA, CDR2 YSLEER. CDR3 length: 15 residues. CDR3: CASSQEGGYNSPLHF. In DNA, the CDR3 is TGCGCCAGCAGCCAAGAAGGCGGTTATAATTCACCCCTCCACTTT.

This chain connects TRBV29-1 to TRBJ2-1, with D possibly being TRBD2 (5 bases). The germline V gene encodes CDR1 SQVTM and CDR2 ANQGSEA. Trimming left V 7 bases short and J 5 bases short, with 15 bases between. This CDR3 has 13 residues. CDR3 in amino acids: CSARGMGNNEQFF. The CDR3 coding sequence is TGCAGCGCACGGGGAATGGGTAACAATGAGCAGTTCTTC.

This chain links TRBV7-9 with TRBJ2-2; D is uncertain. CDR3 size: 16 residues. Germline V gene sequence: CDR1 SEHNR, CDR2 FQNEAQ (reference sequence). V dropped 2 bases and J dropped 4 bases, with 14 bases sitting between them. This CDR3 reads CASSLISSKGTGELFF. The CDR3 DNA sequence: TGTGCCAGCAGCTTAATAAGTAGTAAGGGCACCGGGGAGCTGTTTTTT.

This clone showed up just a few times. The V and J genes are TRBV7-9 and TRBJ1-2, with unresolved D. The CDR3 extends over 13 amino acids. Per germline, CDR1 SEHNR and CDR2 FQNEAQ (reference sequence). V was trimmed by 3 bases and J by 6 bases, leaving 11 bases between them. The CDR3 reads CASSLKGSDGYTF. The CDR3 nucleotides read TGTGCCAGCAGCTTGAAAGGGTCGGATGGCTACACCTTC.

The rearrangement joins TRBV7-9 to TRBJ2-1; weak D call: TRBD1 (5 bases). The germline gives CDR1 SEHNR, CDR2 FQNEAQ (reference sequence). Trimming removed 1 base at V and 5 bases at J, with 15 bases between. This CDR3 is 16 amino acids long. The CDR3: CASSLVGQGIHNEQFF. For the CDR3, the DNA is TGTGCCAGCAGCTTAGTCGGGCAGGGTATTCACAATGAGCAGTTCTTC.

This clone is large within its sample. CDR3 coding DNA: TGTGCCAGCAGCGTCGGGGGATACACTGAAGCTTTCTTT. This encodes CASSVGGYTEAFF. This chain links TRBV27 with TRBJ1-1; maybe TRBD1 (5 bases). V was trimmed by 6 bases and J by 3 bases, leaving 11 bases between them. CDR1 and CDR2 (germline): MNHEY, SMNVEV (reference sequence). This CDR3 comprises 13 residues.

The chain combines TRBV9 with TRBJ2-1, with TRBD2 as a possible D gene (6 bases). The germline V gene encodes CDR1 SGDLS and CDR2 YYNGEE. CDR3 length equals 15 residues. The V gene lost 4 bases and the J gene lost 0 bases, with 11 bases spanning the gap. The CDR3 is CASSPGLSSYNEQFF. For the CDR3, the DNA is TGTGCCAGCAGCCCGGGACTGAGCTCCTACAATGAGCAGTTCTTC. Combining the CDR3 with reference TRBV9 and TRBJ2-1 gives the whole variable domain DSGVTQTPKHLITATGQRVTLRCSPRSGDLSVYWYQQSLDQGLQFLIQYYNGEERAKGNILERFSAQQFPDLHSELNLSSLELGDSALYFCASSPGLSSYNEQFFGPGTRLTVL.

The chain joins TRBV15 to TRBJ2-5, with 11 bases identical to TRBD2. The CDR3 has 15 amino acids. The germline CDR1 and CDR2 sequences are LNHNV and YYDKDF (reference sequence). Trimming removed 2 bases from V and 2 bases from J; junction bases left unmatched: 1. For the CDR3, the DNA is TGTGCCACCAGCAGATTAGCGGGGGGGCAAGAGACCCAGTACTTC. Translation gives CATSRLAGGQETQYF.

The CDR3 here is CSVEAGAIAGNEQFF. For the CDR3, the DNA is TGCAGCGTTGAAGCCGGGGCGATAGCGGGCAATGAGCAGTTCTTC. J is TRBJ2-1 and V is TRBV29-1; TRBD2 matches at 7 bases. The CDR3 spans 15 residues. With 1 base clipped from V and 6 bases from J, the junction kept 9 bases outside the gene matches. Per the germline V gene, CDR1 is SQVTM and CDR2 is ANQGSEA.

This chain links TRBV19 with TRBJ1-4; D ambiguous. CDR3 length: 13 amino acids. With 1 base removed from V and 8 bases from J, the gap between germline ends came to 8 bases. CDR1 and CDR2 from the germline V gene are LNHDA and SQIVND (reference sequence). DNA of the CDR3: TGTGCCAGTAGTATAGCCGGAGGGGAAAAACTGTTTTTT. The encoded protein is CASSIAGGEKLFF. The full variable domain, with the rest looked up from reference TRBV19 and TRBJ1-4, is DGGITQSPKYLFRKEGQNVTLSCEQNLNHDAMYWYRQDPGQGLRLIYYSQIVNDFQKGDIAEGYSVSREKKESFPLTVTSAQKNPTAFYLCASSIAGGEKLFFGSGTQLSVL.

In its sample, this clone was seen a few times. The chain recombines TRBV7-9 with TRBJ1-5; D gene ambiguous. This CDR3 is built from 16 residues. V gave up 1 base and J gave up 1 base, with 11 bases separating them. CDR1 is SEHNR and CDR2 is FQNEAQ in the germline V gene (reference sequence). In DNA form, the CDR3 reads TGTGCCAGCAGCTTAGAAGCGGGTATAAGCAATCAGCCCCAGCATTTT. Translated, it gives CASSLEAGISNQPQHF.

This chain uses TRBV7-9 with TRBJ1-6; 9 bases match TRBD1. With V trimmed by 4 bases and J by 6 bases, 4 bases remained unmatched. The CDR3 length is 15 residues. Germline V CDR1 and CDR2: SEHNR, FQNEAQ (reference sequence). In DNA, the CDR3 is TGTGCCAGCAGCTCCACGACAGGGGGTAATTCACCCCTCCACTTT. Amino acids: CASSSTTGGNSPLHF.

The table lists this clone with a few counts. The V gene is TRBV9, the J gene TRBJ2-2; D unclear. This CDR3 has 12 residues. The germline V and J ends were trimmed by 5 bases and 2 bases, with 4 bases remaining between them. Per germline, CDR1 SGDLS and CDR2 YYNGEE. In DNA, the CDR3 is TGTGCCAGCAGGCCTAACACCGGGGAGCTGTTTTTT. Amino acid sequence: CASRPNTGELFF. The variable domain in full, completed from reference TRBV9 and TRBJ2-2, reads DSGVTQTPKHLITATGQRVTLRCSPRSGDLSVYWYQQSLDQGLQFLIQYYNGEERAKGNILERFSAQQFPDLHSELNLSSLELGDSALYFCASRPNTGELFFGEGSRLTVL.

This clone occurred a few times. The chain employs TRBV6-5 and TRBJ1-6; D not certain. CDR1 MNHEY and CDR2 SVGAGI come from the germline V gene. CDR3 length: 13 amino acids. V dropped 2 bases and J dropped 2 bases, with 1 base sitting between them. The CDR3 DNA reads as TGTGCCAGCAGTTACGCCTATAATTCACCCCTCCACTTT. This translates into CASSYAYNSPLHF.

V usage is TRBV2 and J usage is TRBJ1-5; TRBD1 might be the D (5 bases). V was shortened by 6 bases and J by 0 bases, with 15 bases between the two germline ends. The CDR3 has 16 residues. Per the germline V gene, CDR1 is SNHLY and CDR2 is FYNNEI. CDR3 sequence: CASRAGLGLSNQPQHF. The DNA of the CDR3 is TGTGCCAGCAGAGCTGGGCTGGGACTTAGCAATCAGCCCCAGCATTTT.

The chain recombines TRBV18 with TRBJ2-1, with D tentatively TRBD2 (5 bases). This CDR3 is 15 amino acids long. The ends were cut back, 6 bases at V and 2 bases at J, with 14 bases in the middle. From germline, CDR1 is KGHSH and CDR2 LQKENI. The CDR3 is CASSPTGNAYNEQFF. CDR3 nucleotides: TGTGCCAGCTCCCCGACCGGGAACGCCTACAATGAGCAGTTCTTC.

The chain recombines TRBV29-1 with TRBJ1-4; D uncertain. CDR3 length: 14 amino acids. Germline values: CDR1 SQVTM, CDR2 ANQGSEA. Trimming cost V 0 bases and J 10 bases, with 15 bases left between them. Here the CDR3 DNA reads TGCAGCGTTGAAGATGCCCCCATGAGGGTAAAACTGTTTTTT. As protein: CSVEDAPMRVKLFF.

The chain carries TRBV30 and TRBJ1-2; D is undetermined. Looked up from germline, CDR1 is GTSNPN and CDR2 is SVGIG (reference sequence). The CDR3 runs to 12 residues. Trimming removed 0 bases at V and 4 bases at J, with 6 bases between. This chain's CDR3 is CAWSVLVYGYTF. The CDR3, as DNA: TGTGCCTGGAGTGTATTGGTCTATGGCTACACCTTC.

This rearrangement joins TRBV2 to TRBJ2-1; D tentatively fits TRBD1 or TRBD2 (5 bases each). The CDR3 is made up of 15 amino acids. Per the germline V gene, CDR1 is SNHLY and CDR2 is FYNNEI. The germline V and J ends were trimmed by 6 bases and 0 bases, with 12 bases remaining between them. CDR3 sequence (DNA): TGTGCCAGCAGCGCCGGGGCTAACTCCTACAATGAGCAGTTCTTC. Its protein is CASSAGANSYNEQFF.

A word on this clone: A read error is likely, as this CDR3 ends without the conserved phenylalanine or tryptophan. The V gene is TRBV19, the J gene TRBJ1-2; D is uncertain. Per germline, CDR1 LNHDA and CDR2 SQIVND (reference sequence). The CDR3 spans 13 residues. The germline V and J ends were trimmed by 3 bases and 4 bases, with 9 bases remaining between them. In DNA, the CDR3 is TGTGCCAGTAGTATTGGGGAGATCTATGGCTACACCCTC. Translated: CASSIGEIYGYTL.

The V call is TRBV2, the J call TRBJ2-1; a weak D match, TRBD2 (6 bases). The CDR3 sequence is 14 residues long. Trimming shortened V by 0 bases and J by 8 bases, and 11 bases separated the two germline ends. The germline CDR1 and CDR2 sequences are SNHLY and FYNNEI. The CDR3 is CASSEAWEVDEQFF. The CDR3 DNA sequence: TGTGCCAGCAGTGAAGCGTGGGAGGTAGATGAGCAGTTCTTC.